This T cell receptor beta chain came from a study of blood T cell repertoires in COVID-19. Study summary: Researchers got acute and convalescent COVID-19 samples from the United States, Italy and Spain.

CDR3 size: 13 residues. The ends were cut back, 0 bases at V and 2 bases at J, with 7 bases in the middle. The V gene's germline CDR1 is GTSNPN and CDR2 SVGIG (reference sequence). Libraries were prepared by immunoSEQ multiplex PCR; TCRdb keeps only in-frame clonotypes and omits some of them. The table records 45,000 to 60,000 clones, approximately 85% of them present only once. With regard to this clone: In the same sample, other DNA sequences code for this CDR3.

Sequencing was carried out using peripheral blood. This sequence originates from a human donor in a cohort sampled during active COVID-19. This sequence joins TRBV30 and TRBJ1-1; perhaps TRBD1 as D (6 bases). This CDR3 is CAWSVQGNTEAFF. CDR3 sequence (DNA): TGTGCCTGGAGTGTACAGGGAAACACTGAAGCTTTCTTT.